Listed below are T cell receptor beta chains from one sample, sequenced in a study of OX40 agonist ivuxolimab in advanced cancers. Sequenced by immunoSEQ multiplex PCR; TCRdb stores in-frame clones only, minus some. The data hold around 70,000 clones, with 85% observed a single time. Here the sequenced sample was CD4+ or CD8+ T cells sorted from blood, taken in a trial of the OX40 agonist ivuxolimab. The receptors originated from an adult with an advanced solid tumor such as melanoma, head and neck, liver or kidney cancer. Each CDR3 is given without its conserved first and last residue. The D gene is left open where the match is weak.

TRBD1	TRBV28	TRBJ1-2	ASVTTGLVVRYT
NA	TRBV6-5	TRBJ2-2	ASRIDPGSGELF
NA	TRBV19	TRBJ2-1	ASSRGGDSINEQF
NA	TRBV5-1	NA	ASSLLVNSYEQY
NA	TRBV9	TRBJ1-2	ASSVGTSSANYGYT
NA	TRBV4-1	TRBJ1-4	ASRRQDGEKLF
TRBD2	TRBV5-1	TRBJ2-5	ASSLLTSGRAAETQY
NA	TRBV7-2	TRBJ1-1	ASSFRGNTEAF
NA	TRBV11-2	TRBJ2-5	ASSFSTLQETQY
TRBD1	TRBV6-6	TRBJ2-1	ASSYPQGADFNEQF
TRBD2	TRBV5-4	TRBJ2-7	ASSSPTTRGTAEQY
TRBD2	TRBV6-1	TRBJ2-1	ASGSGGPYNEQF
NA	TRBV5-5	TRBJ2-2	ASSLQGPTGELF
NA	TRBV29-1	TRBJ2-5	SLRLRTNQETQY
TRBD1	TRBV2	TRBJ1-1	ASDQGALTEAF
TRBD1	TRBV5-1	TRBJ2-7	ASSLEPSKGQGAGEQY
TRBD1	TRBV28	TRBJ1-6	ASRNRKGASKNNSPLH
NA	TRBV5-4	TRBJ2-7	ASSGTRGSSYEQY
NA	TRBV7-3	TRBJ2-1	ASSSSQASSYNEQF
NA	TRBV19	TRBJ2-2	ASFPGAGELF
NA	TRBV19	TRBJ1-2	ASRAVPDRTPGYT
TRBD1	TRBV18	TRBJ2-3	ASSPPNRGYTDTQY
NA	TRBV29-1	TRBJ1-2	SGGEGAMYGYT
NA	TRBV5-6	TRBJ1-2	ASSLWGPRDPYGYT
NA	TRBV6-5	TRBJ1-1	ASRRNTEAF
NA	TRBV19	TRBJ2-1	ASQYSAGYNEQF
TRBD1	TRBV28	TRBJ2-7	ASSLTGVVEQY
NA	TRBV6-1	TRBJ2-5	ASGRGETQY
TRBD1	TRBV28	TRBJ1-2	ASSSTGGAGYT
NA	TRBV6-1	TRBJ2-7	ALIKQGRDEQY
NA	TRBV5-1	TRBJ2-7	ASSSQGNPYEQY
NA	TRBV19	TRBJ1-1	ASTGGPSLSSTEAF
NA	TRBV7-6	TRBJ2-4	ASSPLSGAKNIQY
TRBD2	TRBV7-8	TRBJ2-5	ASSLGGLAGAGQETQY
TRBD2	TRBV4-1	TRBJ2-4	ASSQGTRALDIQY
TRBD1	TRBV28	TRBJ2-2	ASSISGTGGSTGELF
TRBD1	TRBV5-1	TRBJ1-1	ASSDYRGGTEAF